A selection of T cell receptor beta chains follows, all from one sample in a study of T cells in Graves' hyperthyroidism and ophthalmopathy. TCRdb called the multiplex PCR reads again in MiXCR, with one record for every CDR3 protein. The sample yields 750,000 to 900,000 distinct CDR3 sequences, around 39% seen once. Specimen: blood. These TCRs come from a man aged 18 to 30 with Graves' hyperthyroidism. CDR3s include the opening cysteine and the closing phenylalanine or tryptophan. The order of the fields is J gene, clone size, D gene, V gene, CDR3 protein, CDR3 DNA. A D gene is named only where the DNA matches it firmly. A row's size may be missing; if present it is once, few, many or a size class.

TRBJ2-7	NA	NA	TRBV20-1	CSASSLTQSYEQYF	TGCAGTGCTAGTTCTCTAACGCAGTCCTACGAGCAGTACTTC
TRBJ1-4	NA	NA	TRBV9	CASSYNSDRFNEKLFF	TGTGCCAGCAGCTATAATTCGGACAGATTTAATGAAAAACTGTTTTTT
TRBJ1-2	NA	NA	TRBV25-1	CASTRVALYGYTF	TGTGCCAGCACCCGGGTCGCCCTTTATGGCTACACCTTC
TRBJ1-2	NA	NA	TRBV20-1	CSALMDTPGDGYTF	TGCAGTGCTTTAATGGACACCCCGGGGGATGGCTACACCTTC
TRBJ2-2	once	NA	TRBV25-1	CASSLRDPGELFF	TGTGCCAGCAGTTTACGGGATCCCGGGGAGCTGTTTTTT
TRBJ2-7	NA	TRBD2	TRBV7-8	CASSPSTGGILYEQYF	TGTGCCAGCAGCCCCAGCACCGGGGGGATCCTCTACGAGCAGTACTTC
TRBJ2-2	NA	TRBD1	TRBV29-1	CSARGPGQGRAGELFF	TGCAGTGCTAGAGGACCGGGACAGGGAAGGGCCGGGGAGCTGTTTTTT
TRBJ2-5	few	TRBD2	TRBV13	CASSLALAEGLETQYF	TGTGCCAGCAGCCTCGCGCTAGCGGAGGGTTTGGAGACCCAGTACTTC
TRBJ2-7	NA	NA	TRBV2	CASSGSWSSYEQYF	TGTGCCAGCAGTGGTTCGTGGTCCTCCTACGAGCAGTACTTC
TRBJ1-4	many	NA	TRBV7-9	CASSTGTSGANEKLFF	TGTGCCAGCAGCACTGGGACCTCCGGGGCTAATGAAAAACTGTTTTTT
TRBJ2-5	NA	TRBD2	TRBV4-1	CASSQDRWEGRETQYF	TGCGCCAGCAGCCAAGATAGGTGGGAGGGCCGGGAGACCCAGTACTTC
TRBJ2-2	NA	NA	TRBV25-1	CASSTGTSNTGELFF	TGTGCCAGCAGCACCGGGACTTCGAACACCGGGGAGCTGTTTTTT
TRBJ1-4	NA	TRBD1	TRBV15	CATSKYRDRVEKLFF	TGTGCCACCAGCAAATACCGGGACAGGGTGGAAAAACTGTTTTTT
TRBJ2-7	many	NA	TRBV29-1	CSVAQTSLPYEQYF	TGCAGCGTTGCCCAGACTAGTCTCCCCTACGAGCAGTACTTC
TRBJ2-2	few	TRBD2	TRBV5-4	CASSMGTTRGGELFF	TGTGCCAGCAGCATGGGGACTACCCGAGGCGGGGAGCTGTTTTTT
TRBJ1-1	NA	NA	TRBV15	CATSARLRAEAFF	TGTGCCACCAGCGCCCGATTGAGGGCTGAAGCTTTCTTT
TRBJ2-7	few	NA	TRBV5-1	CASSPTATFTYEQYF	TGCGCCAGCAGTCCGACAGCTACTTTCACCTACGAGCAGTACTTC
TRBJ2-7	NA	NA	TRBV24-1	CASSDGPAYF	TGTGCCAGCAGTGACGGGCCTGCATACTTC
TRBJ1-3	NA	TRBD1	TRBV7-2	CASSLLTGRGNTIYF	TGTGCCAGCAGCTTACTGACAGGGCGCGGAAACACCATATATTTT
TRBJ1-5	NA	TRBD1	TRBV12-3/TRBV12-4	CASSQDRVIGQPQHF	TGTGCCAGCAGCCAGGACAGGGTGATCGGTCAGCCCCAGCATTTT
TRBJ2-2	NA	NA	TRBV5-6	CASTFGRGTGELFF	TGTGCCAGCACATTTGGAAGGGGGACCGGGGAGCTGTTTTTT
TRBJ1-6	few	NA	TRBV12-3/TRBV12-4	CASSPGPFFNSPLHF	TGTGCCAGCAGCCCGGGCCCGTTCTTTAATTCACCCCTCCACTTT
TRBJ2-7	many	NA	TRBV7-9	CASSPDLEQYF	TGTGCCAGCAGCCCTGACCTAGAGCAGTACTTC
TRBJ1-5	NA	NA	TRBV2	CASSARGGRGNQSQHF	TGTGCCAGCAGTGCGCGAGGAGGGAGGGGGAATCAGTCCCAGCATTTT
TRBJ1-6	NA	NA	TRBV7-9	CASSLGGAFNSPLHF	TGTGCCAGCAGCTTAGGGGGGGCCTTCAATTCACCCCTCCACTTT
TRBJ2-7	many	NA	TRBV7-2	CASSLELRAYEQYF	TGTGCCAGCAGCTTAGAACTCAGGGCCTACGAGCAGTACTTC
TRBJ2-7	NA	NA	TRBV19	CASSVRNSYEQYF	TGTGCCAGTAGTGTGCGTAATTCCTACGAGCAGTACTTC
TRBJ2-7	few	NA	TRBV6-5	CASSPPEGSYEQYF	TGTGCCAGCAGCCCCCCGGAAGGTTCCTACGAGCAGTACTTC
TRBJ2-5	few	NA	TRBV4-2	CASSDLDRNQETQYF	TGTGCCAGCAGCGATCTCGACAGGAACCAAGAGACCCAGTACTTC
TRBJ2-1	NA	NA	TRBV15	CATSRVGEYNEQFF	TGTGCCACCAGCAGAGTCGGGGAATACAATGAGCAGTTCTTC
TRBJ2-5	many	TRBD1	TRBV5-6	CASSSGQRKETQYF	TGTGCCAGCAGCTCGGGACAGCGTAAAGAGACCCAGTACTTC
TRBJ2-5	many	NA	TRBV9	CASSVGQGVETQYF	TGTGCCAGCAGCGTTGGTCAGGGCGTAGAGACCCAGTACTTC
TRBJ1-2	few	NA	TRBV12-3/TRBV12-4	CASRTPSEDYGYTF	TGTGCCAGCAGGACCCCCAGCGAGGACTATGGCTACACCTTC
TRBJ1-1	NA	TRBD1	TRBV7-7	CASSPDRGTSEAFF	TGTGCTAGCAGTCCCGACAGGGGGACGTCTGAAGCTTTCTTT
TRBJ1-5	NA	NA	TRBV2	CASKRSAYGDNQPQHF	TGTGCCAGCAAGCGTTCAGCTTACGGGGACAATCAGCCCCAGCATTTT
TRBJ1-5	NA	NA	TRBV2	CASFQGGQPQHF	TGTGCCAGCTTTCAGGGTGGTCAGCCCCAGCATTTT
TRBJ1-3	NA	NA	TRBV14	CASSQEAIGSSGNTIYF	TGTGCCAGCAGCCAAGAGGCCATCGGGAGCTCTGGAAACACCATATATTTT